Listed below are T cell receptor beta chains from one sample, sequenced in a study of T cells in localized non-small cell lung cancer. Sequencing used immunoSEQ multiplex PCR; TCRdb keeps in-frame clones, though not all of them. In the table there are tens of thousands of clones, roughly 90% of which are singletons. The sequences come from peripheral blood, collected before any cancer treatment. The receptors stem from a male donor aged 60 or over with stage I squamous cell lung carcinoma. The CDR3 runs from the conserved cysteine through the conserved F or W. The D gene is left open where the match is weak. The size field is filled for only some rows; it gives once, few, many or a size class.

>14|TRBJ1-4|TRBV18|-|medium-sized
TGTGCCAGCTCACCAGGGCAGGAACAAGAAAAACTGTTTTTT
CASSPGQEQEKLFF
>16|TRBJ1-2|TRBV5-8|-|-
TGTGCCAGCAGCTTGGGGGGCCAGGGGCGAAACTATGGCTACACCTTC
CASSLGGQGRNYGYTF
>15|TRBJ2-7|TRBV6-5|TRBD1|-
TGTGCCAGCAGGGATCGACAGGGGGCCGTTTACGAGCAGTACTTC
CASRDRQGAVYEQYF
>16|TRBJ1-1|TRBV2|TRBD1|-
TGTGCCAGCAGTCCTACCGGGACAGGGAAGAGCACTGAAGCTTTCTTT
CASSPTGTGKSTEAFF
>13|TRBJ1-1|TRBV5-1|-|-
TGCGCCAGCAGCTTGAGGAGGGACACTGAAGCTTTCTTT
CASSLRRDTEAFF
>15|TRBJ2-3|TRBV4-1|-|-
TGCGCCAGCAGCCAGGACGGGTACAGCACAGATACGCAGTATTTT
CASSQDGYSTDTQYF
>13|TRBJ1-2|TRBV27|-|-
TGTGCCAGCAGTTCCCAGGGAAACTATGGCTACACCTTC
CASSSQGNYGYTF
>11|TRBJ1-1|TRBV6-5|-|-
TGTGCCGTATCCCGGGACACTGAAGCTTTCTTT
CAVSRDTEAFF
>12|TRBJ1-1|TRBV19|-|few
TGTGCCAGTGGGATCGAGAACACTGAAGCTTTCTTT
CASGIENTEAFF
>13|TRBJ1-2|TRBV6-5|-|-
TGTGCCAGCAGCCCCGGGATCCGATATGGCTACACCTTC
CASSPGIRYGYTF
>15|TRBJ1-3|TRBV5-4|-|-
TGTGCCAGCAGCTTGTCGGCGGTCTCTGGAAACACCATATATTTT
CASSLSAVSGNTIYF
>13|TRBJ1-4|TRBV2|-|-
TGTGCCAGCAGTGACCAACGGAGAGGGGAACTGTTTTTT
CASSDQRRGELFF
>14|TRBJ1-6|TRBV7-2|-|-
TGTGCCAGCAGCTTGGAGTCTGGGGATTCACCCCTCCACTTT
CASSLESGDSPLHF
>15|TRBJ1-6|TRBV19|-|-
TGTGCCAGTACCCTTAGGGCCCAGGGGTCCTCACCCCTCCACTTT
CASTLRAQGSSPLHF
>13|TRBJ1-5|TRBV30|-|-
TGTGCCTGGAGTGGAGATAGCAATCAGCCCCAGCATTTT
CAWSGDSNQPQHF
>14|TRBJ2-2|TRBV27|-|-
TGTGCCAGCAGAATAAACGCGAACACCGGGGAGCTGTTTTTT
CASRINANTGELFF
>13|TRBJ1-2|TRBV29-1|-|once
TGCAGCGTTGAAGGGTCGGACGACTATGGCTACACCTTC
CSVEGSDDYGYTF
>13|TRBJ2-7|TRBV7-9|-|-
TGTGCCGGCTCGGGGCCAGGGGGGTACGAGCAGTACTTC
CAGSGPGGYEQYF
>14|TRBJ1-6|TRBV11-1|-|few
TGTGCCAGCAGCCAGCTCTTAGGGAATTCACCCCTCCACTTT
CASSQLLGNSPLHF
>14|TRBJ2-7|TRBV6-5|TRBD1|-
TGTGCCAGCAGAAAGACAGGGGATCCCTACGAGCAGTACTTC
CASRKTGDPYEQYF
>14|TRBJ2-7|TRBV19|TRBD1|-
TGTGCCAGTAGTAAAGGACAGGCCTCAGACGAGCAGTACTTC
CASSKGQASDEQYF
>15|TRBJ1-1|TRBV6-1|-|-
TGTGCCAGCAGGACGGGGTTGGAGGCGAACACTGAAGCTTTCTTT
CASRTGLEANTEAFF
>13|TRBJ1-1|TRBV18|-|-
TGTGCCAGCTCACCATCGGAGAACACTGAAGCTTTCTTT
CASSPSENTEAFF
>12|TRBJ2-2|TRBV7-6|-|once
TGTGCCAGCAGCCCCACAGTCGGGGAGCTGTTTTTT
CASSPTVGELFF
>15|TRBJ1-4|TRBV19|-|-
TGTGCCAGTAGTCCGGTCGGAGGAGGGAATGAAAAACTGTTTTTT
CASSPVGGGNEKLFF
>16|TRBJ1-5|TRBV19|-|-
TGTGCCAGTAGGGTTGAAAGGGGTCTTGGCAATCAGCCCCAGCATTTT
CASRVERGLGNQPQHF
>15|TRBJ2-5|TRBV6-5|-|-
TGTGCCAGCAGTTACTCGATTGGAAGCGCCGAGACCCAGTACTTC
CASSYSIGSAETQYF
>12|TRBJ2-7|TRBV2|-|-
TGTGCCAGCGTGGGGTTTTCTAACGAGCAGTACTTC
CASVGFSNEQYF
>15|TRBJ1-1|TRBV5-1|TRBD1|-
TGCGCCAGCAGGCAGGGGGCCGTGATGGCCACTGAAGCTTTCTTT
CASRQGAVMATEAFF
>16|TRBJ2-4|TRBV18|-|-
TGTGCCAGCTCACCCGACACAATTCTGGCCAAAAACATTCAGTACTTC
CASSPDTILAKNIQYF
>14|TRBJ1-3|TRBV10-3|-|once
TGTGCCATCAGCGCAGGGTTGTCTGGAAACACCATATATTTT
CAISAGLSGNTIYF
>14|TRBJ2-3|TRBV2|TRBD2|-
TGTGCCAGCATCGGCGGGGGGCCCACAGATACGCAGTATTTT
CASIGGGPTDTQYF
>14|TRBJ1-5|TRBV2|TRBD1|-
TGTGCCAGCCAGACAGGGACTAGCAATCAGCCCCAGCATTTT
CASQTGTSNQPQHF
>13|TRBJ1-6|TRBV19|-|-
TGTGCCAGTAGTGAGGCGGCAAATTCACCCCTCCACTTT
CASSEAANSPLHF
>13|TRBJ1-2|TRBV5-4|TRBD1|-
TGTGCCAGCAGCCCATGGACAGGGCGTGGCTACACCTTC
CASSPWTGRGYTF
>14|TRBJ1-5|TRBV27|-|-
TGTGCCAGCAGTTTCAGGGGTTCAAATCAGCCCCAGCATTTT
CASSFRGSNQPQHF
>14|TRBJ2-1|TRBV5-1|TRBD2|-
TGCGCCAGCAGCCATACCGGGGGGAGCAATGAGCAGTTCTTC
CASSHTGGSNEQFF
>16|TRBJ2-1|TRBV7-6|-|-
TGTGCCAGCAGCCCCCGGACAGGGAGGGACTACAATGAGCAGTTCTTC
CASSPRTGRDYNEQFF
>13|TRBJ2-7|TRBV5-1|TRBD1|-
TGCGCCAGCAGCGCGGGACAGGGTTACGAGCAGTACTTC
CASSAGQGYEQYF
>15|TRBJ1-5|TRBV6-1|-|-
TGTGCCAGCAGTGAATACGGCAGGAGCAATCAGCCCCAGCATTTT
CASSEYGRSNQPQHF
>12|TRBJ1-6|TRBV10-3|TRBD1|-
TGTGCCAAGGACAGGGGAGGTTCACCCCTCCACTTT
CAKDRGGSPLHF
>16|TRBJ1-2|TRBV7-8|TRBD1|-
TGTGCCAGCAGCTTATTGGGCGGGACAGTCAACTATGGCTACACCTTC
CASSLLGGTVNYGYTF
>14|TRBJ1-2|TRBV7-8|-|-
TGTGCCAGCAGCTTAGGGACAGTCAATTATGGCTACACCTTC
CASSLGTVNYGYTF
>14|TRBJ2-3|TRBV5-1|-|-
TGCGCCAGCAGCCTGTTGACTAGCACAGATACGCAGTATTTT
CASSLLTSTDTQYF
>15|TRBJ1-4|TRBV10-3|-|-
TGTGCCATCAGTGAGTCAGATAAACTGGGAGAAAAACTGTTTTTT
CAISESDKLGEKLFF